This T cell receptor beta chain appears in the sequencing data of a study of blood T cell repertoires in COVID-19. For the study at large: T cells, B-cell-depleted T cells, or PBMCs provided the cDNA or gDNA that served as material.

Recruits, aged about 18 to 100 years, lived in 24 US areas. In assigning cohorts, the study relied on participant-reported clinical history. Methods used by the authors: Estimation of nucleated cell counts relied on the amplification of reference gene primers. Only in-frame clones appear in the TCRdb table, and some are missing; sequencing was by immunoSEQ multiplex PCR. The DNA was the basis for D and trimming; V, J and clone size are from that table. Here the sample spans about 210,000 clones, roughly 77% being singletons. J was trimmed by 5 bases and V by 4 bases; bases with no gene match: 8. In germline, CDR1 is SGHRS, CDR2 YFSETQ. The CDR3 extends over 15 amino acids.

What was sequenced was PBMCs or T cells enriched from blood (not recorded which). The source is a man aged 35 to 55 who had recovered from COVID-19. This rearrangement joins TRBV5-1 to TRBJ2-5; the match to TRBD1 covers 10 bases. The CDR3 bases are TGCGCCAGCAGCACCTCCGGGACAGGGGCCGAGACCCAGTACTTC. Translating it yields CASSTSGTGAETQYF.